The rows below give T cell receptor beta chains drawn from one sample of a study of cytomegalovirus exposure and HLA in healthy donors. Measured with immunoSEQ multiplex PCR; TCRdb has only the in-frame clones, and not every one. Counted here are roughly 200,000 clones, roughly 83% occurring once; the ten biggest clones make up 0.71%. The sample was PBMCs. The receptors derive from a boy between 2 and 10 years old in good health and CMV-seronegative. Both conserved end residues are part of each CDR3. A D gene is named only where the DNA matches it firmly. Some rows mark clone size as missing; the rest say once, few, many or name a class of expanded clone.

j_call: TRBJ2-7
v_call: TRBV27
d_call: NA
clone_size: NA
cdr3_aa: CASSLAVGSHEQYF
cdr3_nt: TGTGCCAGCAGTTTAGCGGTCGGGAGCCACGAGCAGTACTTC

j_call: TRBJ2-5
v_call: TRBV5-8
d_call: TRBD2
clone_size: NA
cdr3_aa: CASSSSGRIETQYF
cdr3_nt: TGTGCCAGCAGCTCAAGCGGGAGGATAGAGACCCAGTACTTC

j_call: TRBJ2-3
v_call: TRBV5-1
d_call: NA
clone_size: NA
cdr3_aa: CASKLRADTTKLSTDTQYF
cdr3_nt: TGCGCCAGCAAATTACGTGCCGACACCACCAAACTCAGCACAGATACGCAGTATTTT

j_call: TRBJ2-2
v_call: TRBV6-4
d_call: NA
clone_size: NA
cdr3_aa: CASSTPGVDTGELFF
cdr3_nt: TGTGCCAGCAGTACCCCGGGAGTAGACACCGGGGAGCTGTTTTTT

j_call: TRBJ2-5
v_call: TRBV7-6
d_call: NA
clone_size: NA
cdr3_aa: CASSSPLVEQYF
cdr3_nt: TGTGCCAGCAGCTCTCCCTTGGTTGAGCAGTACTTC

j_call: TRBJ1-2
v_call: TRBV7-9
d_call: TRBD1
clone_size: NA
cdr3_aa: CASSPGTVYGYTF
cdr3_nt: TGTGCCAGCAGCCCTGGGACAGTCTATGGCTACACCTTC

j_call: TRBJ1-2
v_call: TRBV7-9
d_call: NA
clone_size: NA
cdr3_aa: CASSLAPGANYGYTF
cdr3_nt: TGTGCCAGCAGCTTAGCTCCAGGGGCGAACTATGGCTACACCTTC

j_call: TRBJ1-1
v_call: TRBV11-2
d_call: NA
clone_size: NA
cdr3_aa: CASSPWKGETEAFF
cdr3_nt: TGTGCCAGCAGCCCGTGGAAGGGAGAAACTGAAGCTTTCTTT

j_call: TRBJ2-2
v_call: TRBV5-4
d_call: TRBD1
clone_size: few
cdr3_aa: CASSLPTGTGNTGELFF
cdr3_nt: TGTGCCAGCAGCTTGCCTACCGGGACAGGGAACACCGGGGAGCTGTTTTTT

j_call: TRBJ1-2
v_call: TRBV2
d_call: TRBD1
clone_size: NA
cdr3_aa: CATGTAYSGYTF
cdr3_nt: TGTGCCACCGGGACAGCTTATTCCGGCTACACCTTC

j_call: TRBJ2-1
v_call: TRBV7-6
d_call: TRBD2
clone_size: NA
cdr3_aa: CASSLVETSGHNEQFF
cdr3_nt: TGTGCCAGCAGCTTAGTCGAGACTAGCGGTCACAATGAGCAGTTCTTC

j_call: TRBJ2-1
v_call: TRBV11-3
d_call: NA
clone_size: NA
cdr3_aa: CASSSQAEGLGEQFF
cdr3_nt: TGTGCCAGCAGCTCCCAGGCCGAGGGATTGGGTGAGCAGTTCTTC

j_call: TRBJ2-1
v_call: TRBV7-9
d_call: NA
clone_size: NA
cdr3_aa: CASRGGGEQFF
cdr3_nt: TGTGCCAGCAGGGGGGGTGGTGAGCAGTTCTTC

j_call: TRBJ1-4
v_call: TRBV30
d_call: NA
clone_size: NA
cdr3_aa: CACREAADEKLFF
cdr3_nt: TGTGCTTGCCGGGAGGCAGCAGATGAAAAACTGTTTTTT

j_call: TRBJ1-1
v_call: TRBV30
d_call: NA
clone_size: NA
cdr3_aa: CAWSLGGEAFF
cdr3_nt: TGTGCCTGGAGTCTCGGGGGTGAAGCTTTCTTT

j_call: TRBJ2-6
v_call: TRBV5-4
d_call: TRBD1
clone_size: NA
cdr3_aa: CASSAGTGSFGANVLTF
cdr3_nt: TGTGCCAGCAGCGCCGGGACAGGGAGTTTTGGGGCCAACGTCCTGACTTTC

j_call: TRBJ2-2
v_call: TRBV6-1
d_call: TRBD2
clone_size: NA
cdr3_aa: CASSGTTDTGELFF
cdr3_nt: TGTGCCAGCAGCGGGACTACAGACACCGGGGAGCTGTTTTTT

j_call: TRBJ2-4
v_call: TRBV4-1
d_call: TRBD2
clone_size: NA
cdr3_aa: CASSQLAELAKNIQYF
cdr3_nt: TGCGCCAGCAGCCAGCTAGCGGAGTTAGCCAAAAACATTCAGTACTTC

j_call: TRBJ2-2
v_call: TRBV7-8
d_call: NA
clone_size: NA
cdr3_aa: CASSSRVEWAGELFF
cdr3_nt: TGTGCCAGCAGCTCGCGGGTAGAATGGGCCGGGGAGCTGTTTTTT

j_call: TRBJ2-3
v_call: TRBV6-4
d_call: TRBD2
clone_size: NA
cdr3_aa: CASSEASGATDTQYF
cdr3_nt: TGTGCCAGCAGTGAGGCTAGCGGAGCCACAGATACGCAGTATTTT

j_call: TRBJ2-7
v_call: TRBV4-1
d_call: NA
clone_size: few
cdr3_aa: CASSRLSQVPPLEQYF
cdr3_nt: TGCGCCAGCAGCCGCTTATCGCAGGTTCCTCCCTTGGAGCAGTACTTC

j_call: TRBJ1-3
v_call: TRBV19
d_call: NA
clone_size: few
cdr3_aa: CASRILAGNTIYF
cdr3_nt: TGTGCCAGTCGAATTTTAGCTGGAAACACCATATATTTT

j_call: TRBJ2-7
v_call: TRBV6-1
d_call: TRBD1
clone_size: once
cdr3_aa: CASSEGQGALYEQYF
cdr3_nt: TGTGCCAGCAGTGAAGGGCAGGGGGCCCTCTACGAGCAGTACTTC

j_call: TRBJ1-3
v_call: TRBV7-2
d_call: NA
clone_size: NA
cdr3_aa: CASSSEFSGIGNTIYF
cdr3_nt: TGTGCCAGCAGCTCGGAATTTTCAGGGATTGGAAACACCATATATTTT

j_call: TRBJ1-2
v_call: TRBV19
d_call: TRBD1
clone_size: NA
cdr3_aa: CASSAAGQNYGYTF
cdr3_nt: TGTGCCAGTAGTGCCGCGGGACAGAACTATGGCTACACCTTC

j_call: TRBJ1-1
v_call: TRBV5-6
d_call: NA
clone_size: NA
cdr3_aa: CASSVDRVNTEAFF
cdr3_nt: TGTGCCAGCAGCGTGGACAGAGTGAACACTGAAGCTTTCTTT

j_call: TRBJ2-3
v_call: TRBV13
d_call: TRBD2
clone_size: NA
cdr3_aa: CASSLVAGDHTDTQYF
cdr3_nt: TGTGCCAGCAGCTTAGTAGCGGGAGACCACACAGATACGCAGTATTTT

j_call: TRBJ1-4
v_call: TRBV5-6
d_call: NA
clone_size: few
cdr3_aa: CASSSTRYRDNEKLFF
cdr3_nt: TGTGCCAGCAGCTCTACCAGATACAGGGATAATGAAAAACTGTTTTTT

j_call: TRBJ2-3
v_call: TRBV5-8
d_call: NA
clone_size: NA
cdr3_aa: CASSLVRGTDTQYF
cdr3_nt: TGTGCCAGCAGCTTGGTCCGGGGCACAGATACGCAGTATTTT

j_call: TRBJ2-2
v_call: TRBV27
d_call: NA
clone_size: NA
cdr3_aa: CASSLEVWGTGELFF
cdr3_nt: TGTGCCAGCAGTTTGGAGGTTTGGGGTACCGGGGAGCTGTTTTTT

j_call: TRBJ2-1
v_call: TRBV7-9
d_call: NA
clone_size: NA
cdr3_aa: CASSPGFSYNEQFF
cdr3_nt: TGTGCCAGCAGCCCGGGGTTCTCCTACAATGAGCAGTTCTTC

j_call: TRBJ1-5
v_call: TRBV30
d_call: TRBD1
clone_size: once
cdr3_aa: CAWRKTGSNQPQHF
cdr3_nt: TGTGCCTGGAGGAAGACAGGGAGCAATCAGCCCCAGCATTTT

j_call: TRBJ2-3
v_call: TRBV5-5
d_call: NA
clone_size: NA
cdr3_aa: CASSIRGRTDTQYF
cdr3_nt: TGTGCCAGCAGTATCAGGGGACGGACAGATACGCAGTATTTT

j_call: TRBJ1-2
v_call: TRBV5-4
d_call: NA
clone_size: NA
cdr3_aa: CASSSLGGGDGYTF
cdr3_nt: TGTGCCAGCAGCTCTTTAGGGGGGGGCGATGGCTACACCTTC

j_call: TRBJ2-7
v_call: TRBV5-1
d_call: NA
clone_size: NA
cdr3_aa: CASSLGTGTFYEQYF
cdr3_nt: TGCGCCAGCAGCTTGGGGACCGGGACATTCTACGAGCAGTACTTC

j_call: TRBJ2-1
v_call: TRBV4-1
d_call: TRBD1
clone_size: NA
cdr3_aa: CASSSGGSEQFF
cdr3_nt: TGCGCCAGCAGCTCAGGGGGCTCTGAGCAGTTCTTC

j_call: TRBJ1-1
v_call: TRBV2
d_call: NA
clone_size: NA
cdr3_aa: CASKAGTEAFF
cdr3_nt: TGTGCCAGCAAAGCGGGCACTGAAGCTTTCTTT

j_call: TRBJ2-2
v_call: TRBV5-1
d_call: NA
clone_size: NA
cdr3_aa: CASSSLAGKGGELFF
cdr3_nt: TGCGCCAGCAGCTCCCTAGCCGGGAAGGGCGGGGAGCTGTTTTTT

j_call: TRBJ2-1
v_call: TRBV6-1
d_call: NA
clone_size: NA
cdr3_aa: CASSEAAGSYNEQFF
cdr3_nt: TGTGCCAGCAGTGAGGCGGCCGGCTCCTACAATGAGCAGTTCTTC

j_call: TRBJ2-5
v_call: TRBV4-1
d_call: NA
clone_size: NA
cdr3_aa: CASAWTLGQQETQYF
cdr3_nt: TGCGCCAGCGCCTGGACCCTCGGACAACAAGAGACCCAGTACTTC

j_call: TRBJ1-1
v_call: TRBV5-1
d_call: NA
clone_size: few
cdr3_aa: CASSLAVSHPRGFF
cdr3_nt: TGCGCCAGCAGCTTGGCCGTTTCTCACCCCCGGGGTTTCTTT

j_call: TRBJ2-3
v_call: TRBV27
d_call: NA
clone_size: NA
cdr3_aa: CASSPSTIHGDTQYF
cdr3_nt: TGTGCCAGCAGTCCATCGACAATCCACGGAGATACGCAGTATTTT

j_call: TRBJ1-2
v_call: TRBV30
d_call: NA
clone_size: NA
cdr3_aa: CAWASLGYLGYTF
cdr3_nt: TGTGCCTGGGCTAGCCTCGGGTATCTGGGCTACACCTTC

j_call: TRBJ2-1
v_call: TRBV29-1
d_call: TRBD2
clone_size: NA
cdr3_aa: CSSPLAGSYNEQFF
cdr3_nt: TGCAGCTCCCCCCTAGCGGGAAGCTACAATGAGCAGTTCTTC

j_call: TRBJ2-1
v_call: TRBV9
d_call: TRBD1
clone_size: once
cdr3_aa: CASSAPAGGNEQFF
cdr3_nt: TGTGCCAGCAGCGCCCCAGCAGGGGGCAATGAGCAGTTCTTC

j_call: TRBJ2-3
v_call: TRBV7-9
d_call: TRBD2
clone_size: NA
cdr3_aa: CASEVTSGRKDTQYF
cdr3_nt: TGTGCCAGCGAGGTGACTAGCGGGAGGAAAGATACGCAGTATTTT

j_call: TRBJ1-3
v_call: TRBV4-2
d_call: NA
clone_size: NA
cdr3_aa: CASSQASNSGNTIYF
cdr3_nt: TGTGCCAGCAGCCAAGCTAGCAACTCTGGAAACACCATATATTTT

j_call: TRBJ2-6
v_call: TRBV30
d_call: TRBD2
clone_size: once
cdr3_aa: CAWIRLGRAGANVLTF
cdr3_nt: TGTGCCTGGATCCGCCTAGGGAGGGCTGGGGCCAACGTCCTGACTTTC

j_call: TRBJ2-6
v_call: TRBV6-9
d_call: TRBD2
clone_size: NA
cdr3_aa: CANTSGTTSSGANVLTF
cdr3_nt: TGTGCCAACACATCCGGGACTACAAGCTCTGGGGCCAACGTCCTGACTTTC